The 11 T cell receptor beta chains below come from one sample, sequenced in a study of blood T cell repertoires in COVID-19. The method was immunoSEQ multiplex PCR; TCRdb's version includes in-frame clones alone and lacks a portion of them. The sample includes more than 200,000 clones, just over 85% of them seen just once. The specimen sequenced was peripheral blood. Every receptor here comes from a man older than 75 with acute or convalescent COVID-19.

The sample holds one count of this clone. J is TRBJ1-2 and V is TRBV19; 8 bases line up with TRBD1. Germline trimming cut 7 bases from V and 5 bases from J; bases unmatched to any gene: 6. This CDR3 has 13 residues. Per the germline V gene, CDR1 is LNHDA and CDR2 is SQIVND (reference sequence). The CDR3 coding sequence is TGTGCCAGTACCCTGGGACAGGCGTATGGCTACACCTTC. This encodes CASTLGQAYGYTF.

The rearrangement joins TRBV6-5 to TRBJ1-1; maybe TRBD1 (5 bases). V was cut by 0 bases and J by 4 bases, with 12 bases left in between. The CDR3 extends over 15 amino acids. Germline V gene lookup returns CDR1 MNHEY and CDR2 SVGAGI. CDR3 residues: CASSYSYRLTTEAFF. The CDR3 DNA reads TGTGCCAGCAGTTACTCTTACAGGTTGACCACTGAAGCTTTCTTT.

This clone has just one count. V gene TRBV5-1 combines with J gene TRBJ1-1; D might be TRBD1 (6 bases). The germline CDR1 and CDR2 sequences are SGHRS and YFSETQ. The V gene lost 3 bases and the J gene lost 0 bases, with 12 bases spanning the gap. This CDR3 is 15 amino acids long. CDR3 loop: CASSSRDTMNTEAFF. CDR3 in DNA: TGCGCCAGCAGCTCCCGGGACACCATGAACACTGAAGCTTTCTTT.

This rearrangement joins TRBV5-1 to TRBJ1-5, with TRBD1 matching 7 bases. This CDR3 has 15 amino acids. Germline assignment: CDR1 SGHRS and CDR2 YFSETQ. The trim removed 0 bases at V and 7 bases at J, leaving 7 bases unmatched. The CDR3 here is CASSLGAGGGQPQHF. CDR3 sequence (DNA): TGCGCCAGCAGCTTGGGGGCAGGGGGTGGACAGCCCCAGCATTTT.

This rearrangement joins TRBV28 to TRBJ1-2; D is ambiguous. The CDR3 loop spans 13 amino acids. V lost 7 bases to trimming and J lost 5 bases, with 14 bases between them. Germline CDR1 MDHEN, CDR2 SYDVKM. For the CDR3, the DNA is TGTGCCAGCACCGGAGGGCTCCGTTATGGCTACACCTTC. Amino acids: CASTGGLRYGYTF.

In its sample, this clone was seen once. The CDR3 sequence: CASSQDQELGYTF. The CDR3 DNA sequence: TGCGCCAGCAGCCAAGATCAGGAATTAGGCTACACCTTC. The chain carries TRBV4-1 and TRBJ1-2; no firm D call. The V end was cut by 0 bases, the J end by 8 bases, with 10 bases between. This CDR3 contains 13 residues. Germline V gives CDR1 MGHRA, CDR2 YSYEKL.

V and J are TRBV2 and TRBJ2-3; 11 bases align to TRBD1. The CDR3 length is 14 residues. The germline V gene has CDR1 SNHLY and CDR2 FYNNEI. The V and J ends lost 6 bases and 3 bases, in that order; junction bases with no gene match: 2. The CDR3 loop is CASSGQGATDTQYF. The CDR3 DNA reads TGTGCCAGCAGCGGACAGGGGGCAACAGATACGCAGTATTTT. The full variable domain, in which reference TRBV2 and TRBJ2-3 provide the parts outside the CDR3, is EPEVTQTPSHQVTQMGQEVILRCVPISNHLYFYWYRQILGQKVEFLVSFYNNEISEKSEIFDDQFSVERPDGSNFTLKIRSTKLEDSAMYFCASSGQGATDTQYFGPGTRLTVL.

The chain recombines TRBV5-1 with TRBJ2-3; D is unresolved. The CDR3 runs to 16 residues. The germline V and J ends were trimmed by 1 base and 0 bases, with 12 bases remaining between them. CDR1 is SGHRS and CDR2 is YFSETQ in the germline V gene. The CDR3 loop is CASSLLSGTSTDTQYF. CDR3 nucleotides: TGCGCCAGCAGCTTGCTGTCGGGTACTAGCACAGATACGCAGTATTTT.

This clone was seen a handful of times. CDR3 residues: CAISEPTSGTGAYEQYF. The CDR3 nucleotides are TGTGCCATCAGTGAGCCAACATCCGGGACAGGGGCCTACGAGCAGTACTTC. J is TRBJ2-7 and V is TRBV10-3; 10 bases agree with TRBD1. With V trimmed by 2 bases and J by 2 bases, 9 bases remained unmatched. CDR3 length: 17 amino acids. Germline V CDR1 and CDR2: ENHRY, SYGVKD.

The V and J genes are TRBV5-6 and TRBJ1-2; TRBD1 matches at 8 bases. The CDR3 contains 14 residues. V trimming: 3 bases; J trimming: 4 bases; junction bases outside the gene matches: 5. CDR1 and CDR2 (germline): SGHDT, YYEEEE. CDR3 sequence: CASSSDRGLYGYTF. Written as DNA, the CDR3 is TGTGCCAGCAGCTCCGACAGGGGTCTCTATGGCTACACCTTC.

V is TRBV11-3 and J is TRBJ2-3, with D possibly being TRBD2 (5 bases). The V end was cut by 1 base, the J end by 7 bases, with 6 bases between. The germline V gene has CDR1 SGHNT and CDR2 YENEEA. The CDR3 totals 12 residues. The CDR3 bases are TGTGCCAGCAGCTTAGGGGAGTATACGCAGTATTTT. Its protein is CASSLGEYTQYF.